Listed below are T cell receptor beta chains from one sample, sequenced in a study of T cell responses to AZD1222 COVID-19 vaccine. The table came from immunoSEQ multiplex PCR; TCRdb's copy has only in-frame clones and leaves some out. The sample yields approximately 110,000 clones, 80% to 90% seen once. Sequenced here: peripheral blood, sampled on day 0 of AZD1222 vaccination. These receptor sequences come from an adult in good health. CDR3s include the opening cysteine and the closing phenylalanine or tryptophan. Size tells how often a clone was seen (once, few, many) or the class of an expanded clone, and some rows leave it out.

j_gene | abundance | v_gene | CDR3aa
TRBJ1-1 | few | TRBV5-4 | CASSSLTGNTEAFF
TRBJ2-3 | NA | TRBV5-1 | CASSDGQGVDTQYF
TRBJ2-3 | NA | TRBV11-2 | CASSSNRAYSDTQYF
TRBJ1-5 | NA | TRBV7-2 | CASSLTLGQPQHF
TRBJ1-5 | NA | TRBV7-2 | CASSLARGLSNQPQHF
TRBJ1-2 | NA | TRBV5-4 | CASSSSVSLDYGYTF
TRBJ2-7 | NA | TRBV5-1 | CASSLAGGTQTEQYF
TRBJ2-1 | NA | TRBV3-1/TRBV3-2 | CASSPTSGGKVNEQFF
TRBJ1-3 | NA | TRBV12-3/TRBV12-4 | CASRTASGNTIYF
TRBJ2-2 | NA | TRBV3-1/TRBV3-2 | CASSQDRGELLTGELFF
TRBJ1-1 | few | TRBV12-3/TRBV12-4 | CASRKLNTEAFF
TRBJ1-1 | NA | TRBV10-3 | CAISESLNTEAFF
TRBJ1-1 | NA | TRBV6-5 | CASSSGTGRTEAFF
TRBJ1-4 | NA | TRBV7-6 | CASGLGRANEKLFF
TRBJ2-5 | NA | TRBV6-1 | CASSANRGTLTQETQYF
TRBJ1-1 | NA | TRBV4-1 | CASSQGLIGTGSVTEAFF
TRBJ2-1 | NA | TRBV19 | CASRDARGFEFF
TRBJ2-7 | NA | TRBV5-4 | CASSQGEVYEQYF
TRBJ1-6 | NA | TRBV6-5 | CASMRDGNSPLHF
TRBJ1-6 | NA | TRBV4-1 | CASSQGDPNSPLHF
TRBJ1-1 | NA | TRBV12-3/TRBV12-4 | CASSSRATTEAFF
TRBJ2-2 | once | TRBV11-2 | CASSNGVAVGELFF
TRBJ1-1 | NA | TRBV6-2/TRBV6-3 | CASSRQPWGTEAFF
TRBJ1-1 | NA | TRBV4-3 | CASSRNREEEAFF
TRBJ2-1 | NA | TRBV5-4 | CASSRTSGVGNEQFF
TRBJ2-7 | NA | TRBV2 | CASSATGLGGYSYEQYF
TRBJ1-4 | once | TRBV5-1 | CASSLEDRAPNEKLFF
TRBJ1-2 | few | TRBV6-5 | CASNPTGYDGYTF
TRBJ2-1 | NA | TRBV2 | CASRLAGGDYNEQFF
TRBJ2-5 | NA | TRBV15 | CATSPRAGKETQYF
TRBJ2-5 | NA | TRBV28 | CASSLGGTSGKETQYF
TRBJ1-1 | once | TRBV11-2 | CASSLDWAAEAFF
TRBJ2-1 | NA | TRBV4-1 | CASSQGRRGRSYNEQFF
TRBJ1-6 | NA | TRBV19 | CASTSTGGGSPLHF
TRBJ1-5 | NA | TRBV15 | CATSRDSGTDGVNQPQHF
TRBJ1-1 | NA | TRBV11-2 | CASSLGTGSEAFF
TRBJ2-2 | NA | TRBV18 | CASSSGSDTGELFF
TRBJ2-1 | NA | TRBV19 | CASSIKHSQNEQFF
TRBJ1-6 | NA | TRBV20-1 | CSASQNRVDSPLHF
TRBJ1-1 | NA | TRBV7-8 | CASSLDLGSNTEAFF
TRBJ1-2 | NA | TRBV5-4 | CASSRPPVYGYTF
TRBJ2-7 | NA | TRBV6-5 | CASSAPATYEQYF
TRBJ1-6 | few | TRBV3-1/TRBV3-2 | CASSQMQGLSSYNSPLHF
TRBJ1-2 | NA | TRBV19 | CASSISQNPYGYTF
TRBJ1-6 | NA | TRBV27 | CASSLGGTVNSPLHF
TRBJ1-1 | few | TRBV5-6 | CASSLVGTDKAFF
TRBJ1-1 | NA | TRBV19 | CASSIGPGAPGTEAFF
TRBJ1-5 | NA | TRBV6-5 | CASIHPGQRSQPQHF